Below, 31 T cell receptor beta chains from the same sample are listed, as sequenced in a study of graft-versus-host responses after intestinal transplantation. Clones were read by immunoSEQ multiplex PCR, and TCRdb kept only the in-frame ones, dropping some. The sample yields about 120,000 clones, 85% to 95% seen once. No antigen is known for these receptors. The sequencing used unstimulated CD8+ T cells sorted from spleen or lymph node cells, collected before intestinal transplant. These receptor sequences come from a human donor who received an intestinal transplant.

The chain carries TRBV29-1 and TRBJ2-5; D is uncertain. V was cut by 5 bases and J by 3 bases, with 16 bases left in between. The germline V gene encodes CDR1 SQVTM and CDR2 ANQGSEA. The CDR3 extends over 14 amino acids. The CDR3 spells CSVHQLGLEETQYF. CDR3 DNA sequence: TGCAGCGTTCATCAACTCGGCCTAGAAGAGACCCAGTACTTC.

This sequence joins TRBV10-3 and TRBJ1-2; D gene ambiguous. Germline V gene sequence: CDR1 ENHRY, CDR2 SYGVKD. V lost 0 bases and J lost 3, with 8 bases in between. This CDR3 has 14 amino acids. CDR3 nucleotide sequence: TGTGCCATCAGTGAGTCGAACAGTTACTATGGCTACACCTTC. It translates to CAISESNSYYGYTF.

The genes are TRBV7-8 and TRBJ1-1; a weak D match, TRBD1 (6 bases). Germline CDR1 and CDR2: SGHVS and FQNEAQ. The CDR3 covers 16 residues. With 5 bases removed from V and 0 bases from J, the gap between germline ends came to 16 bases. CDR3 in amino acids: CASSLDPGGLNTEAFF. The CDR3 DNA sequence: TGTGCCAGCAGCCTGGATCCGGGGGGCCTGAACACTGAAGCTTTCTTT.

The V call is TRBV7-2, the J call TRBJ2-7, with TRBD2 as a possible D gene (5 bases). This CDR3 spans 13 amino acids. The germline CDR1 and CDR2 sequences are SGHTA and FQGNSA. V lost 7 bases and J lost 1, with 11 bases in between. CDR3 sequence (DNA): TGTGCCAGCACCCCCCAGCGGTCCTACGAGCAGTACTTC. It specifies CASTPQRSYEQYF.

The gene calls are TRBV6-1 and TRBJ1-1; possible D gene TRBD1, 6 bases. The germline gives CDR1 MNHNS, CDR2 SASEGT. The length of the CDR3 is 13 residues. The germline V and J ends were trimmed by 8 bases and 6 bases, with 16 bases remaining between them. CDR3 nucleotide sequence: TGTGCCAGCTCACAGGGATTTGGTCCTGAAGCTTTCTTT. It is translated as CASSQGFGPEAFF.

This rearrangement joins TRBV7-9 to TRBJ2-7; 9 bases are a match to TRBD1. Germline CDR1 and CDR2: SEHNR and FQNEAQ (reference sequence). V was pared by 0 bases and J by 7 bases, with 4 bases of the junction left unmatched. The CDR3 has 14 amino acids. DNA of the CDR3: TGTGCCAGCAGCTTAGCACAGGGGGCGAGGGAGCAGTACTTC. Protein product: CASSLAQGAREQYF.

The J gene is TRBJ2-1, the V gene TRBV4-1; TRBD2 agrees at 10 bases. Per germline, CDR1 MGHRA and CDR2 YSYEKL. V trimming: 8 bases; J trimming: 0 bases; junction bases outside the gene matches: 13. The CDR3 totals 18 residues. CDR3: CASGAGGSPSHSYNEQFF. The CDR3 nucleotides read TGCGCCAGCGGAGCGGGAGGGTCTCCCAGTCACTCCTACAATGAGCAGTTCTTC.

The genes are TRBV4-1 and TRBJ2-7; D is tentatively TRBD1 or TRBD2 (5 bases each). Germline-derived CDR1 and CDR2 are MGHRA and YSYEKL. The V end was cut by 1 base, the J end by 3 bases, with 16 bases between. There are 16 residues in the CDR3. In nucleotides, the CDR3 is TGCGCCAGCAGCCAAGCCGGGACCCAGACGATCTACGAGCAGTACTTC. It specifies CASSQAGTQTIYEQYF.

The CDR3 here is CASSQDLRAGGLDNEQFF. As DNA, the CDR3 is TGCGCCAGCAGCCAAGATTTGAGGGCGGGAGGATTGGACAATGAGCAGTTCTTC. The chain links TRBV4-1 to TRBJ2-1; 8 bases align to TRBD2. Germline V gene sequence: CDR1 MGHRA, CDR2 YSYEKL. Unmatched junction bases numbered 12, after V lost 0 bases and J lost 5 bases. The CDR3 contains 18 residues.

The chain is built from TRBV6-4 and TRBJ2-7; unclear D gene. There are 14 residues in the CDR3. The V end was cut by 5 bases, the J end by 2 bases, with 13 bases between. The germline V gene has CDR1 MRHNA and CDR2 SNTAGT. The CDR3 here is CASSPYVGTYEQYF. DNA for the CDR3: TGTGCCAGCAGTCCCTACGTGGGGACCTACGAGCAGTACTTC.

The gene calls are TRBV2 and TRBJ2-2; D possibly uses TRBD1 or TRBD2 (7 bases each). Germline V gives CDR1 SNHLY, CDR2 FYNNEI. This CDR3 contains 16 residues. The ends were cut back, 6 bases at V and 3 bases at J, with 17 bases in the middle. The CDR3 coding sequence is TGTGCCAGCAGCTCTCGGGGAGGGGGCTACACCGGGGAGCTGTTTTTT. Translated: CASSSRGGGYTGELFF.

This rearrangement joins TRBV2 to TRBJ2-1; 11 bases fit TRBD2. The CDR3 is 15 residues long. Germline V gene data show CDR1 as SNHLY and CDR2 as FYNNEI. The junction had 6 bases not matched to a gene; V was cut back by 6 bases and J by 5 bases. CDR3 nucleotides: TGTGCCAGCAGCAAACTAGCGGGAGCGAACAATGAGCAGTTCTTC. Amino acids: CASSKLAGANNEQFF.

The CDR3 here is CASSQDGGEIYGYTF. CDR3 sequence (DNA): TGCGCCAGCAGCCAAGATGGAGGGGAAATCTATGGCTACACCTTC. This chain connects TRBV4-1 to TRBJ1-2; perhaps TRBD1 as D (5 bases). This CDR3 is 15 amino acids long. Deletions cut 0 bases from V and 4 bases from J, with 12 bases between. In germline, CDR1 is MGHRA, CDR2 YSYEKL.

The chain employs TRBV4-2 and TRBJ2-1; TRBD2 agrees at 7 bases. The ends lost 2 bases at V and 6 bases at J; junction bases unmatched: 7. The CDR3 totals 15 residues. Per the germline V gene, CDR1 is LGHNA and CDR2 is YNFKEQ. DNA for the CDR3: TGTGCCAGCAGCCAAAGCGGGACTAATTCCAATGAGCAGTTCTTC. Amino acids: CASSQSGTNSNEQFF.

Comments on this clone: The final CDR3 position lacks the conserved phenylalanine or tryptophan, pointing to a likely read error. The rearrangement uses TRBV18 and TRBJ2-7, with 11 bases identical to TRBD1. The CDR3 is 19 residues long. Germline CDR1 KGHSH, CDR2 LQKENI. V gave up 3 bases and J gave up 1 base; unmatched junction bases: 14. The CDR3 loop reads CASSPSGRDRGLRSYEQYL. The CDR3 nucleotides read TGTGCCAGCTCACCCTCGGGCCGGGACAGGGGGTTGAGGTCCTACGAGCAGTACCTC.

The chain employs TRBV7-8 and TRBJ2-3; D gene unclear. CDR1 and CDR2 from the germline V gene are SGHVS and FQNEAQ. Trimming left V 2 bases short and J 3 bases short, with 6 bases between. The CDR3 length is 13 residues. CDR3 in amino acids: CASSLTPTDTQYF. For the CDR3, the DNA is TGTGCCAGCAGCTTAACCCCTACAGATACGCAGTATTTT.

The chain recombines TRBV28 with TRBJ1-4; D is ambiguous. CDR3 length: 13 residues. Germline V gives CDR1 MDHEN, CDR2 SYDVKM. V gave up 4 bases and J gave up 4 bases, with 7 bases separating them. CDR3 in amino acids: CASSYSLNEKLFF. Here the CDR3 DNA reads TGTGCCAGCAGTTACTCTCTTAATGAAAAACTGTTTTTT.

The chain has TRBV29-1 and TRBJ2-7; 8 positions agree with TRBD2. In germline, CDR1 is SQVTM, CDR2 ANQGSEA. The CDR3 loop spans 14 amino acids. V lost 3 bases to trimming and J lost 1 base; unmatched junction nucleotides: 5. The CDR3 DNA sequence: TGCAGCGTTGAGAGCGGGAGCGATTCCTACGAGCAGTACTTC. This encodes CSVESGSDSYEQYF.

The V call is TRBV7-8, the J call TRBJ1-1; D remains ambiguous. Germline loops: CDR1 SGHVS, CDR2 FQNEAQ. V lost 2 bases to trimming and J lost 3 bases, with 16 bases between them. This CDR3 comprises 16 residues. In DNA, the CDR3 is TGTGCCAGCAGCTTATATGGGAGTGGGTCGGACACTGAAGCTTTCTTT. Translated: CASSLYGSGSDTEAFF.

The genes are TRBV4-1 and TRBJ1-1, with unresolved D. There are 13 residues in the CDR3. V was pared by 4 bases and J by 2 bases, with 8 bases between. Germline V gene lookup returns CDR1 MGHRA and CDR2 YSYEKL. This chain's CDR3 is CASSPTPNTEAFF. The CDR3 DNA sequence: TGCGCCAGCAGCCCCACCCCCAACACTGAAGCTTTCTTT.

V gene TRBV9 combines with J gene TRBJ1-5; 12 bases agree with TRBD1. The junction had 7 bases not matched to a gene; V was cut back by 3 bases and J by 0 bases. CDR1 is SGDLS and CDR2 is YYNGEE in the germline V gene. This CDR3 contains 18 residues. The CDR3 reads CASSEGTGGGSSNQPQHF. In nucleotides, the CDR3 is TGTGCCAGCAGCGAAGGGACAGGGGGCGGGAGTAGCAATCAGCCCCAGCATTTT.

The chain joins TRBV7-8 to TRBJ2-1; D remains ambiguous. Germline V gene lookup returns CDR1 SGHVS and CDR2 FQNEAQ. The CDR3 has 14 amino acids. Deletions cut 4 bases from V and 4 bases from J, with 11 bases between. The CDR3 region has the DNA TGTGCCAGCAGCTCCATCACAGATTACAATGAGCAGTTCTTC. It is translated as CASSSITDYNEQFF.

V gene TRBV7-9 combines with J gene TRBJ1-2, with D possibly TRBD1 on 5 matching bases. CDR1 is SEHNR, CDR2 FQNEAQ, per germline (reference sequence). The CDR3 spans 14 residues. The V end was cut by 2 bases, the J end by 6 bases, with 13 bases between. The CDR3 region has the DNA TGTGCCAGCAGCTTACCCCCGGGGGTCGATGGCTACACCTTC. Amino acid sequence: CASSLPPGVDGYTF.

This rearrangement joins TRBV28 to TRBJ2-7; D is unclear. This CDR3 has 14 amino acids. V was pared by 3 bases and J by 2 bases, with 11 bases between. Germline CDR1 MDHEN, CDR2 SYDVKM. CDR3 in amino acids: CASSLGGRTYEQYF. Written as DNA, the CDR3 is TGTGCCAGCAGTTTGGGTGGGCGGACCTACGAGCAGTACTTC.

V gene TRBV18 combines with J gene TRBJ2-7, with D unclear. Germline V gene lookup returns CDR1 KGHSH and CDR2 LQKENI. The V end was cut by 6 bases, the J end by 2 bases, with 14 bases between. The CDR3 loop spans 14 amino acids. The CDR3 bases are TGTGCCAGCTCCATCGGCAGAGCTACCTACGAGCAGTACTTC. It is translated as CASSIGRATYEQYF.

The CDR3 nucleotides are TGTGCCAGCAGCGTGTTCGACAGCATGAACACTGAAGCTTTCTTT. Translated: CASSVFDSMNTEAFF. The V gene is TRBV9, the J gene TRBJ1-1; maybe TRBD1 (5 bases). The CDR3 has 15 residues. The V gene's germline CDR1 is SGDLS and CDR2 YYNGEE. Between the trimmed V and J ends, which lost 2 bases and 0 bases, there was a span of 11 bases.

The CDR3 sequence is CASSPGANGPYEQYF. CDR3 sequence (DNA): TGTGCCAGCAGCCCTGGGGCGAACGGACCCTACGAGCAGTACTTC. This sequence joins TRBV7-8 and TRBJ2-7, with D possibly being TRBD1 (5 bases). Germline CDR1 reads SGHVS; CDR2 reads FQNEAQ. V lost 5 bases to trimming and J lost 2 bases, with 16 bases between them. The CDR3 length is 15 residues.

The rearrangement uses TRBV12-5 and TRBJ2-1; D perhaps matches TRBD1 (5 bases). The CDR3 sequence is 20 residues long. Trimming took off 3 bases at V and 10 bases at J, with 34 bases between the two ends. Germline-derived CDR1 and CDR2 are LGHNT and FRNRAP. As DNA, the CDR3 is TGTGCTAGTGGTTTCCCTCCAGGGCTTAGCTACAAGCCCGGCCAGAACGAGCAGTTCTTC. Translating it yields CASGFPPGLSYKPGQNEQFF.

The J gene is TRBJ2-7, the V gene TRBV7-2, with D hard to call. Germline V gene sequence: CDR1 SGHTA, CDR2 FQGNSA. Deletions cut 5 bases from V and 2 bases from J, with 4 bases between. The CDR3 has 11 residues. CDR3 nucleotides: TGTGCCAGCAGCGAGGCCTACGAGCAGTACTTC. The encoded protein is CASSEAYEQYF. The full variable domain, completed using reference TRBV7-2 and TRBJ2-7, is GAGVSQSPSNKVTEKGKDVELRCDPISGHTALYWYRQSLGQGLEFLIYFQGNSAPDKSGLPSDRFSAERTGGSVSTLTIQRTQQEDSAVYLCASSEAYEQYFGPGTRLTVT.

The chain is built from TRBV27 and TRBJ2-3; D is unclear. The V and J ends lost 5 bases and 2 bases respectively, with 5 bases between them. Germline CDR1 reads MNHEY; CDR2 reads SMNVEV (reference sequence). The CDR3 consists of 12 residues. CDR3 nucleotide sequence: TGTGCCAGCAGTCCCTCCACAGATACGCAGTATTTT. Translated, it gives CASSPSTDTQYF.

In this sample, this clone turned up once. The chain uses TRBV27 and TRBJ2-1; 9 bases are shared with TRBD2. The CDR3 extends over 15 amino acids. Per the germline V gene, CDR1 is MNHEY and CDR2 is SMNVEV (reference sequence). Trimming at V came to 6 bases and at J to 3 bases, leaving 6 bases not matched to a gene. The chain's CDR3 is CASSLQRGDYNEQFF. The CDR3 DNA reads TGTGCCAGCAGCCTACAGCGGGGGGACTACAATGAGCAGTTCTTC.